This T cell receptor (beta chain) was documented in a study of blood T cells in healthy people across ages. This CDR3 is built from 14 residues. Trimming removed 3 bases from V and 6 bases from J, with 12 bases in between. In germline, CDR1 is SNHLY, CDR2 FYNNEI. Alongside a J-beta primer mix, a sample-barcoded 5' primer served in a second PCR lasting about 7 to 11 cycles. TCRdb independently ran MiXCR on the 5' RACE reads; one entry per CDR3 protein. Among roughly 1.5 million distinct CDR3 sequences listed, under 55% were seen once. The clonotype comes from a woman between 18 and 30 years old in good health. The rearrangement uses TRBV2 and TRBJ2-1, with D tentatively TRBD1 (6 bases). Sequencing used blood. In nucleotides, the CDR3 is TGTGCCAGCAGTGACGGGCAGGGGTCCAATGAGCAGTTCTTC. Amino acid sequence: CASSDGQGSNEQFF.